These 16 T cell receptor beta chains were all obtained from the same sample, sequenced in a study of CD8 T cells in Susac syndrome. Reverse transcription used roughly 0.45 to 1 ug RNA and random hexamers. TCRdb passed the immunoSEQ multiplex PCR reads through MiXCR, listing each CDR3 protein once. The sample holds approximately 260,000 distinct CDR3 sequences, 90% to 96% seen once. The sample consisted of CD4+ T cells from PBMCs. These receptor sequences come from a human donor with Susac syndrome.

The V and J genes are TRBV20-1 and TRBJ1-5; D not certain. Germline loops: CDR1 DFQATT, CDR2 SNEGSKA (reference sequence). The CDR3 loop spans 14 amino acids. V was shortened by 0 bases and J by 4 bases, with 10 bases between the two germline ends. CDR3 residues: CSARDQVPNQPQHF. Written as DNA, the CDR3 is TGCAGTGCTAGAGATCAGGTGCCTAATCAGCCCCAGCATTTT.

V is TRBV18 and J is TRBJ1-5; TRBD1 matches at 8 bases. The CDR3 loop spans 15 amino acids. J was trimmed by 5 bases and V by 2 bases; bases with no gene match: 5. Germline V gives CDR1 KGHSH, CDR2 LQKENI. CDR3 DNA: TGTGCCAGCTCACCAATGACAGGGGTTGATCAGCCCCAGCATTTT. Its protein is CASSPMTGVDQPQHF.

CDR3 amino acids: CASSPPRNTEAFF. DNA of the CDR3: TGTGCCAGCTCACCACCCCGCAACACTGAAGCTTTCTTT. The V and J genes are TRBV18 and TRBJ1-1; no firm D call. The CDR3 contains 13 residues. The ends were cut back, 0 bases at V and 2 bases at J, with 4 bases in the middle. The germline gives CDR1 KGHSH, CDR2 LQKENI.

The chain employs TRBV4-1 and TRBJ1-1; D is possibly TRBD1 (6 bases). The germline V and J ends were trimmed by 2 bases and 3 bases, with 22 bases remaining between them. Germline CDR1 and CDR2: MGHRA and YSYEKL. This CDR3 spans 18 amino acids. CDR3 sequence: CASSQPTGFYFGDTEAFF. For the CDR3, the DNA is TGCGCCAGCAGCCAACCGACAGGCTTCTACTTTGGAGACACTGAAGCTTTCTTT.

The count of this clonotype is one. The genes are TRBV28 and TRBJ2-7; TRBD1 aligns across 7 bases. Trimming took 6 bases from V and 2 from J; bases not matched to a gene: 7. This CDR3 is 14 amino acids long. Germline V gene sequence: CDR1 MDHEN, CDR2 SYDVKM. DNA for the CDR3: TGTGCCAGCAGAAGACAGGGATCAACCTACGAGCAGTACTTC. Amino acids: CASRRQGSTYEQYF.

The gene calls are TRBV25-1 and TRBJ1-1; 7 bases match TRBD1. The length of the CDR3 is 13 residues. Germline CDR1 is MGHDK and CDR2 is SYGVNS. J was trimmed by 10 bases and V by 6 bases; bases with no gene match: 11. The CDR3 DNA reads TGTGCCAGCAGGCGACAGGGAACGGTGTCAGCTTTCTTT. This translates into CASRRQGTVSAFF.

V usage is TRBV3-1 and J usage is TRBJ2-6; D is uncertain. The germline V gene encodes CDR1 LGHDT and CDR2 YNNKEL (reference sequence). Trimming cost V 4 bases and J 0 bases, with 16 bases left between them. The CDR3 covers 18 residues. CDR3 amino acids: CASSPSLGYSSGANVLTF. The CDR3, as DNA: TGTGCCAGCAGCCCTTCCCTTGGATATAGCTCTGGGGCCAACGTCCTGACTTTC.

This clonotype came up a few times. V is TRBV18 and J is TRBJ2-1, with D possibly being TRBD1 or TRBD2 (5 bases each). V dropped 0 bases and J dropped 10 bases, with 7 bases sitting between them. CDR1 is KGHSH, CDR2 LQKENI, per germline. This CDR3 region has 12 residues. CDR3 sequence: CASSPPGDEQFF. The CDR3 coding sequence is TGTGCCAGCTCACCACCCGGGGACGAGCAGTTCTTC.

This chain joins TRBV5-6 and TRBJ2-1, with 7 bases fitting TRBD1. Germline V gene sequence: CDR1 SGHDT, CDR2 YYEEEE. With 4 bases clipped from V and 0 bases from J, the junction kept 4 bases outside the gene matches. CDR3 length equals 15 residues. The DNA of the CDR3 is TGTGCCAGCAGCCCAGGGACAGTCTCCTACAATGAGCAGTTCTTC. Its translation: CASSPGTVSYNEQFF.

The DNA for the CDR3 is TGTGCCAGCAGCCAGGTGGGGGATACTGAAGCTTTCTTT. Protein: CASSQVGDTEAFF. The J gene is TRBJ1-1, the V gene TRBV9; possibly TRBD1 for D (5 bases). Germline CDR1 reads SGDLS; CDR2 reads YYNGEE. CDR3 size: 13 residues. V lost 4 bases and J lost 5, with 12 bases in between.

CDR3 nucleotides: TGTGCCTGGAGTGGCTTAAGGTACAAAGAGACCCAGTACTTC. Translated: CAWSGLRYKETQYF. The chain couples TRBV30 to TRBJ2-5; D is unclear. CDR1 and CDR2 from the germline V gene are GTSNPN and SVGIG (reference sequence). The CDR3 sequence is 14 residues long. Deletions cut 1 base from V and 3 bases from J, with 12 bases between.

In DNA form, the CDR3 reads TGCAGCGTGGAACTAGCGGACACCTACGAGCAGTACTTC. Translation gives CSVELADTYEQYF. V usage is TRBV29-1 and J usage is TRBJ2-7; 8 bases are shared with TRBD2. CDR1 and CDR2 (germline): SQVTM, ANQGSEA. The V and J ends lost 6 bases and 2 bases, in that order; junction bases with no gene match: 6. CDR3 size: 13 residues.

As DNA, the CDR3 is TGTGCCAGCTCACCTAGGGCTGAAAAACTGTTTTTT. Translation: CASSPRAEKLFF. The chain is built from TRBV18 and TRBJ1-4; no firm D call. The CDR3 runs 12 residues. V lost 3 bases, J lost 7 bases, and 6 bases lay in between. Per germline, CDR1 KGHSH and CDR2 LQKENI.

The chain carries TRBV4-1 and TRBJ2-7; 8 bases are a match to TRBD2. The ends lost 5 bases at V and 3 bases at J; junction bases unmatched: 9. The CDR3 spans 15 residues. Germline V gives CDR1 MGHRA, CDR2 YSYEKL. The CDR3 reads CASSTLAGTHYEQYF. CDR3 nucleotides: TGCGCCAGCAGCACTCTAGCGGGCACACACTACGAGCAGTACTTC.

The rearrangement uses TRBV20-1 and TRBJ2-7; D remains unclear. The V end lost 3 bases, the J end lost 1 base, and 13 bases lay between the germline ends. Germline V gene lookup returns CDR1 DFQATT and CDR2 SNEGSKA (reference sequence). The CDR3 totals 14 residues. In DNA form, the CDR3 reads TGCAGTGCTAGCGGGCCTTTGTCGTCCTACGAGCAGTACTTC. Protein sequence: CSASGPLSSYEQYF.

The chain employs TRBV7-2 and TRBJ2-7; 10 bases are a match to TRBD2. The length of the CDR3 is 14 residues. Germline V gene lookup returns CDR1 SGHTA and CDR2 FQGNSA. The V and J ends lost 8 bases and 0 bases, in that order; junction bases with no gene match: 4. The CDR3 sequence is CASASSGGSYEQYF. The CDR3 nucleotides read TGTGCCAGCGCATCTAGCGGGGGCTCCTACGAGCAGTACTTC.